The 9 T cell receptor beta chains listed next were all sequenced from one sample in a study of HIV-infected children after antiretroviral therapy interruption. Sample treatment: PENTA 11 planned treatment interruption arm or continuous ART arm. Unique molecular identifiers were included in an RNA-based 3' RACE TCR library. TCRdb analysed the 3' RACE reads with MiXCR anew, one entry per CDR3 protein. Among about 50,000 distinct CDR3 sequences listed, 4.3% were seen once. Sequencing was performed on CD45RA+ CD4+ T cells from PBMCs, pooled from several time points, taken from a donor given antiretroviral therapy, either interrupted or continuous. Subset noted: naive CD4+ CD45RA+ CD45RO- T cells. These receptors were obtained from a pool of human donors with HIV.

This clonotype came up many times. The rearrangement links TRBV7-2 to TRBJ2-3, with D perhaps TRBD2 (7 bases). The CDR3 is made up of 15 amino acids. From germline, CDR1 is SGHTA and CDR2 FQGNSA. The V and J ends lost 3 bases and 4 bases respectively, with 14 bases between them. CDR3: CASSFWGGVSDTQYF. The CDR3 DNA is TGTGCCAGCAGCTTTTGGGGGGGCGTGTCAGATACGCAGTATTTT.

The CDR3 sequence is CASSLGGATGELFF. DNA of the CDR3: TGCGCCAGCAGCTTGGGGGGCGCCACCGGGGAGCTGTTTTTT. This chain uses TRBV5-1 with TRBJ2-2; tentative D call: TRBD1 (5 bases). CDR3 size: 14 residues. Germline V gene sequence: CDR1 SGHRS, CDR2 YFSETQ. V was trimmed by 0 bases and J by 4 bases, leaving 7 bases between them.

This clonotype was detected only a few times. V is TRBV19 and J is TRBJ2-2; 11 bases are a match to TRBD1. V was pared by 1 base and J by 5 bases, with 6 bases of the junction left unmatched. Per germline, CDR1 LNHDA and CDR2 SQIVND (reference sequence). The CDR3 is 17 residues long. CDR3 in DNA: TGTGCCAGTAGTATAGGGTCGGGACAGGGGGAAACCGGGGAGCTGTTTTTT. Translating it yields CASSIGSGQGETGELFF.

This sequence joins TRBV6-6 and TRBJ2-7, with D possibly matching TRBD1 (6 bases). The V end lost 8 bases, the J end lost 1 base, and 12 bases lay between the germline ends. Germline assignment: CDR1 MNHNY and CDR2 SVGAGI (reference sequence). The CDR3 spans 13 residues. CDR3 region: CASAWDKSYEQYF. CDR3 nucleotide sequence: TGTGCCAGCGCCTGGGACAAATCCTACGAGCAGTACTTC.

In this sample, this clonotype turned up many times. The chain uses TRBV5-1 and TRBJ2-3, with a weak D call TRBD1 (6 bases). Germline V gene data show CDR1 as SGHRS and CDR2 as YFSETQ. The CDR3 runs to 14 residues. V gave up 0 bases and J gave up 7 bases, with 12 bases separating them. The CDR3 loop reads CASSLGLTGNTQYF. The CDR3 nucleotides read TGCGCCAGCAGCTTGGGACTAACAGGGAATACGCAGTATTTT.

In this sample, this clonotype turned up many times. CDR3 sequence (DNA): TGCAGCGTCCCGGGACAGGGTCATCCCGGGGAGCTGTTTTTT. Its protein is CSVPGQGHPGELFF. The chain links TRBV29-1 to TRBJ2-2; 9 positions match TRBD1. The germline gives CDR1 SQVTM, CDR2 ANQGSEA. This CDR3 spans 14 amino acids. Trimming cost V 6 bases and J 6 bases; bases outside gene matches: 8.

This clonotype was recorded at least ten times. The chain couples TRBV20-1 to TRBJ2-5; the D is unclear. Germline V gene sequence: CDR1 DFQATT, CDR2 SNEGSKA (reference sequence). The CDR3 sequence is 12 residues long. V lost 4 bases, J lost 7 bases, and 13 bases lay in between. The CDR3 here is CSATPPSGTQYF. CDR3 DNA: TGCAGTGCTACCCCCCCGTCCGGGACCCAGTACTTC.

There are many counts of this clonotype. The chain employs TRBV3-1 and TRBJ2-5, with D uncertain. With 5 bases removed from V and 3 bases from J, the gap between germline ends came to 10 bases. This CDR3 has 13 amino acids. Germline CDR1 reads LGHDT; CDR2 reads YNNKEL (reference sequence). The DNA of the CDR3 is TGTGCCAGCAGCAATCAAAAGAAAGAGACCCAGTACTTC. Amino acid sequence: CASSNQKKETQYF.

V gene TRBV5-1 combines with J gene TRBJ2-7; TRBD1 aligns across 10 bases. Germline V gene sequence: CDR1 SGHRS, CDR2 YFSETQ. This CDR3 is built from 15 residues. V dropped 3 bases and J dropped 0; count of bases not matched to a gene: 3. The CDR3 loop is CASSWTGGHSYEQYF. CDR3 in DNA: TGCGCCAGCAGCTGGACAGGGGGTCACTCCTACGAGCAGTACTTC.